This T cell receptor (beta chain) was captured in a study of OX40 agonist ivuxolimab in advanced cancers. The overall study: Dose-escalation patients had hepatocellular carcinoma, melanoma, renal cell or head and neck cancer. Study-level findings and limits: With doses of 0.1-3.0 mg/kg, partial responders showed among the lowest clonal expansion. Average numbers of expanded clones were greater in CD8+ T cells than in CD4+.

Germline V CDR1 and CDR2: SGHRS, YFSETQ. V shed 0 bases and J shed 11 bases, with 11 bases lying between them. This CDR3 has 12 amino acids. Details on this clone: Its antigen is undetermined.

The repertoire was sequenced with immunoSEQ multiplex PCR; TCRdb's copy has only in-frame clones and lacks some. The sample records 75,000 to 95,000 clones, around 89% being singletons. The receptor's source is an adult with an advanced solid tumor such as melanoma, head and neck, liver or kidney cancer. Sequencing was performed on CD4+ or CD8+ T cells sorted from blood, taken in a trial of the OX40 agonist ivuxolimab. The chain couples TRBV5-1 to TRBJ2-5; a weak D match, TRBD1 (5 bases). The CDR3 DNA reads TGCGCCAGCAGCTTGGACAGGTTCAAGCAGTACTTC. Amino acids: CASSLDRFKQYF.